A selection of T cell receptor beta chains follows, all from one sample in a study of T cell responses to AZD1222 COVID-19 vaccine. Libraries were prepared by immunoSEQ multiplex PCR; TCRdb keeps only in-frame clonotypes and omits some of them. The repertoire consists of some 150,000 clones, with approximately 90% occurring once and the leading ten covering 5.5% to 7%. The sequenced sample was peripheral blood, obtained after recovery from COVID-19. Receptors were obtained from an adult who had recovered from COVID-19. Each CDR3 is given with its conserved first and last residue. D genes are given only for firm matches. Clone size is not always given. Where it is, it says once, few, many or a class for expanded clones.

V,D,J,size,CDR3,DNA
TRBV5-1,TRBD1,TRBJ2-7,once,CASSLFSLSTGQGTGEQYF,TGCGCCAGCAGCTTGTTTTCCCTGTCTACGGGACAGGGGACGGGGGAGCAGTACTTC
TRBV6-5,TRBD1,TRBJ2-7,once,CASLDRARPEQYF,TGTGCCAGCCTCGACAGGGCAAGACCCGAGCAGTACTTC
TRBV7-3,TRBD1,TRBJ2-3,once,CASSPGTGADTQYF,TGTGCCAGCAGCCCCGGGACAGGGGCAGATACGCAGTATTTT
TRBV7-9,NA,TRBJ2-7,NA,CAGQGGLGSYEQYF,TGTGCCGGACAAGGCGGGTTAGGGTCCTACGAGCAGTACTTC
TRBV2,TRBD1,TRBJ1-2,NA,CASSEARPGGGYTF,TGTGCCAGCAGTGAAGCGCGGCCAGGGGGCGGCTACACCTTC
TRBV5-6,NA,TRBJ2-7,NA,CASSPDSSYEQYF,TGTGCCAGCAGCCCCGACAGTTCCTACGAGCAGTACTTC
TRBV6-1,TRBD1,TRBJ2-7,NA,CASSEAAGGSYEQYF,TGTGCCAGCAGTGAAGCTGCAGGGGGCTCCTACGAGCAGTACTTC
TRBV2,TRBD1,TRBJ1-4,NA,CASKQGDQTNEKLFF,TGTGCCAGCAAACAGGGGGATCAGACTAATGAAAAACTGTTTTTT
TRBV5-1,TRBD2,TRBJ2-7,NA,CASSPRGGVYEQYF,TGCGCCAGCAGCCCCCGGGGAGGGGTCTACGAGCAGTACTTC
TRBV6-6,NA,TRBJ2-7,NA,CASTLDDENYEQYF,TGTGCCAGCACCTTAGACGACGAAAACTACGAGCAGTACTTC
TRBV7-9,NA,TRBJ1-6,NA,CASSLDTPLHF,TGTGCCAGCAGCTTAGACACACCCCTCCACTTT
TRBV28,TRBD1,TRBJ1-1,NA,CASSSGTGGRTEAFF,TGTGCCAGCAGTTCCGGGACAGGGGGTCGGACTGAAGCTTTCTTT
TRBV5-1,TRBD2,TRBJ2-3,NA,CASSSGTSGGITDTQYF,TGCGCCAGCAGCTCCGGGACTAGCGGGGGGATCACAGATACGCAGTATTTT
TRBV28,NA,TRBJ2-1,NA,CATGVRNEQFF,TGTGCCACCGGGGTTAGGAATGAGCAGTTCTTC
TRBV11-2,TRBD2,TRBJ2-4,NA,CASSLRSGGRNIQYF,TGTGCCAGCAGCCTCCGTAGCGGGGGCCGAAACATTCAGTACTTC
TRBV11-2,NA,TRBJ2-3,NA,CASSLDWLPLGTDTQYF,TGTGCCAGCAGCTTAGATTGGCTACCGTTGGGCACAGATACGCAGTATTTT
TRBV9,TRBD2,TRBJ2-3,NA,CASSVAPLAGGPDTQYF,TGTGCCAGCAGCGTAGCTCCCCTAGCGGGGGGGCCCGATACGCAGTATTTT
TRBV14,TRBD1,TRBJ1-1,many,CASSQLQTGGAFF,TGTGCCAGCAGCCAACTTCAGACAGGGGGAGCTTTCTTT
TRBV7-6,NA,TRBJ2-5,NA,CASVVGGDQETQYF,TGTGCCAGCGTCGTGGGGGGAGACCAAGAGACCCAGTACTTC
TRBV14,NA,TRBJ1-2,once,CASSHTEKYGYTF,TGTGCCAGCAGCCATACGGAGAAGTATGGCTACACCTTC
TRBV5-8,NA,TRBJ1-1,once,CASSLEWEMNTEAFF,TGTGCCAGCAGCTTGGAGTGGGAGATGAACACTGAAGCTTTCTTT
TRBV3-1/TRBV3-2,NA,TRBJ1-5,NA,CASSQMGPDTNQPQHF,TGTGCCAGCAGCCAAATGGGACCGGATACAAATCAGCCCCAGCATTTT
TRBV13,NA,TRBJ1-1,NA,CASSLSGLNTEAFF,TGTGCCAGCAGCTTAAGCGGGTTGAACACTGAAGCTTTCTTT
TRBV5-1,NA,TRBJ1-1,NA,CASSLFEGTEAFF,TGCGCCAGCAGCTTGTTTGAGGGTACTGAAGCTTTCTTT
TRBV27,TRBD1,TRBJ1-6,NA,CASSFGGQGAGSPLHF,TGTGCCAGCAGTTTTGGAGGACAGGGGGCTGGGTCACCCCTCCACTTT
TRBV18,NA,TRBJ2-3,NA,CASSPPGGTDTQYF,TGTGCCAGCTCACCACCGGGGGGCACAGATACGCAGTATTTT
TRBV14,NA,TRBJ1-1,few,CASSQARGLTNTEAFF,TGTGCCAGCAGCCAAGCCAGGGGTCTGACGAACACTGAAGCTTTCTTT
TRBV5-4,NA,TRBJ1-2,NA,CASRSGIGAQDGYTF,TGTGCCAGCAGATCTGGGATCGGGGCGCAGGATGGCTACACCTTC
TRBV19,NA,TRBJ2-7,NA,CASSTGNEQYF,TGTGCCAGTAGTACAGGGAACGAGCAGTACTTC
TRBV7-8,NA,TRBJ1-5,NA,CASSLDVGDQPQHF,TGTGCCAGCAGCTTAGATGTCGGGGATCAGCCCCAGCATTTT
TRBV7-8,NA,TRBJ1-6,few,CASSVTGKDSPLHF,TGTGCCAGCAGCGTCACAGGGAAGGATTCACCCCTCCACTTT
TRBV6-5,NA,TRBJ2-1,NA,CASSNSDPYNEQFF,TGTGCCAGCAGTAATAGCGACCCCTACAATGAGCAGTTCTTC
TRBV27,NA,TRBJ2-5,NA,CASSLRGRGGETQYF,TGTGCCAGCAGTTTAAGGGGACGGGGAGGAGAGACCCAGTACTTC
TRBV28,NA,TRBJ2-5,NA,CASTQKETQYF,TGTGCCAGCACTCAAAAAGAGACCCAGTACTTC
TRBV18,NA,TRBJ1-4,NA,CASSPLSTTNEKLFF,TGTGCCAGCTCACCCCTGTCTACAACTAATGAAAAACTGTTTTTT
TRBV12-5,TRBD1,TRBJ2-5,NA,CASGFGTGYETQYF,TGTGCTAGTGGTTTTGGGACAGGGTATGAGACCCAGTACTTC
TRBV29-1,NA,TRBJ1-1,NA,CSAAQGRAEAFF,TGCAGCGCTGCACAGGGTCGGGCTGAAGCTTTCTTT
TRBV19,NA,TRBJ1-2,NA,CASTIVGDYGYTF,TGTGCCAGTACCATAGTAGGCGACTATGGCTACACCTTC
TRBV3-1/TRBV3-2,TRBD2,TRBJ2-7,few,CASSQDPGGEQYF,TGTGCCAGCAGCCAAGATCCGGGGGGCGAGCAGTACTTC